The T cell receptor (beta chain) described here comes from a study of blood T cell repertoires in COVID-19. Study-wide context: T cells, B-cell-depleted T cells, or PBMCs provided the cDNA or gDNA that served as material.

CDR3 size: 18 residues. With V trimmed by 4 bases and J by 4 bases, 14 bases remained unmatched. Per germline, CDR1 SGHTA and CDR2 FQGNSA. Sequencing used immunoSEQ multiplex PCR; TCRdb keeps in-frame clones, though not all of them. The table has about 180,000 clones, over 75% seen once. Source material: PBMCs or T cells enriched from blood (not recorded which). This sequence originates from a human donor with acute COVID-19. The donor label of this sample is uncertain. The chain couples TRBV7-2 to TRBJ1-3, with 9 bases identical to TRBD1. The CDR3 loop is CASSSVFSTGGKGNTIYF. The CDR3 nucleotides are TGTGCCAGCAGCTCGGTCTTTTCGACAGGGGGAAAAGGAAACACCATATATTTT.